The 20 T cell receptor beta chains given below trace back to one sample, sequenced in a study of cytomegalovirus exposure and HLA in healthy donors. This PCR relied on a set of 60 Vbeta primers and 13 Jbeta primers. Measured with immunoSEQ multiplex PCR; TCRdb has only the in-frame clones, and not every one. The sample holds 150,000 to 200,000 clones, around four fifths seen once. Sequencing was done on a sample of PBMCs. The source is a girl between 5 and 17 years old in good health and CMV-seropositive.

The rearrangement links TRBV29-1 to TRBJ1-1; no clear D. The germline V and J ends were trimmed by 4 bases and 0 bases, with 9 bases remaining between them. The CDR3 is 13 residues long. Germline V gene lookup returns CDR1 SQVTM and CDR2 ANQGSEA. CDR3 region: CSVGAAMNTEAFF. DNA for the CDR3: TGCAGCGTTGGGGCTGCCATGAACACTGAAGCTTTCTTT.

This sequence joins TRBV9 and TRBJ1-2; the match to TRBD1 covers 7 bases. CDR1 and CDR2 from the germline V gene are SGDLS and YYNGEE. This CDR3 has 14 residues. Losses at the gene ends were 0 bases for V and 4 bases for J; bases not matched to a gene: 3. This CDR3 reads CASSVEDRVYGYTF. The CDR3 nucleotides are TGTGCCAGCAGCGTAGAAGACAGGGTCTATGGCTACACCTTC.

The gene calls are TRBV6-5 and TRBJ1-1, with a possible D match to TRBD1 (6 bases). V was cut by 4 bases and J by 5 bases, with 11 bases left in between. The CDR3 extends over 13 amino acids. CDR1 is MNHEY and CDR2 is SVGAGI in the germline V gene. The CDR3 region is CASSSSGVTEAFF. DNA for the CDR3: TGTGCCAGCAGTTCTTCAGGGGTGACTGAAGCTTTCTTT.

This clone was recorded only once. The CDR3 bases are TGCGCCAGCAACCCCGGGATAGAAAATGAAAAACTGTTTTTT. Amino acid sequence: CASNPGIENEKLFF. The rearrangement joins TRBV5-1 to TRBJ1-4; no firm D call. Trimming pared 6 bases from V and 5 bases from J, leaving 14 bases between. There are 14 residues in the CDR3. CDR1 is SGHRS, CDR2 YFSETQ, per germline.

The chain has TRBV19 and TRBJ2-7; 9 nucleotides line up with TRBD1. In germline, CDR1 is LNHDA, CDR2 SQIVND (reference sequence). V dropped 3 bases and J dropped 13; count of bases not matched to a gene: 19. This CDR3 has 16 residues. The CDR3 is CASSIPPTGGEAPKYF. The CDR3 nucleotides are TGTGCCAGTAGTATTCCCCCGACAGGGGGTGAAGCCCCTAAATACTTC.

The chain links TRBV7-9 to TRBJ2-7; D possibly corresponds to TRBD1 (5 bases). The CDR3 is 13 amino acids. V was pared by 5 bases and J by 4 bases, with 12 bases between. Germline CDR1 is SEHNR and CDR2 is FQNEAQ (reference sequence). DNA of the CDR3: TGTGCCAGCAGCGTCGCTCAGGGATACGAGCAGTACTTC. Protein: CASSVAQGYEQYF.

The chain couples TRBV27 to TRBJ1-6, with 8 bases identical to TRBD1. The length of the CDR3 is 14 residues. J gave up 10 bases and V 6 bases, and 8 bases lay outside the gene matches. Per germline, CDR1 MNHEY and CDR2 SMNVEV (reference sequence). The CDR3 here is CASRPGQGNSPLHF. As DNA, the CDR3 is TGTGCCAGCAGACCCGGACAGGGTAACTCACCCCTCCACTTT.

DNA for the CDR3: TGTGCCAGCAGTGATCCTGGGGGGGCCGCAGATACGCAGTATTTT. It yields the protein CASSDPGGAADTQYF. The rearrangement uses TRBV2 and TRBJ2-3, with a possible D match to TRBD2 (7 bases). The CDR3 spans 15 residues. CDR1 SNHLY and CDR2 FYNNEI come from the germline V gene. Trimming left V 3 bases short and J 4 bases short, with 14 bases between. Filled out from reference TRBV2 and TRBJ2-3, the complete variable domain reads EPEVTQTPSHQVTQMGQEVILRCVPISNHLYFYWYRQILGQKVEFLVSFYNNEISEKSEIFDDQFSVERPDGSNFTLKIRSTKLEDSAMYFCASSDPGGAADTQYFGPGTRLTVL.

The CDR3 region has the DNA TGTGCCAGCAGCTTAGCTGGGAAGGGACAGAACACCGGGGAGCTGTTTTTT. This codes for CASSLAGKGQNTGELFF. The chain couples TRBV7-9 to TRBJ2-2; perhaps TRBD1 as D (6 bases). The V gene's germline CDR1 is SEHNR and CDR2 FQNEAQ (reference sequence). The ends were cut back, 0 bases at V and 1 base at J, with 12 bases in the middle. CDR3 size: 17 residues.

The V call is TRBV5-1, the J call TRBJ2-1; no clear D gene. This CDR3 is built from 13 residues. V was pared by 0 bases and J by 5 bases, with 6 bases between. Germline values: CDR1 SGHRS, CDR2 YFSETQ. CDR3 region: CASSLGGDNEQFF. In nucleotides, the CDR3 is TGCGCCAGCAGCTTGGGCGGTGACAATGAGCAGTTCTTC.

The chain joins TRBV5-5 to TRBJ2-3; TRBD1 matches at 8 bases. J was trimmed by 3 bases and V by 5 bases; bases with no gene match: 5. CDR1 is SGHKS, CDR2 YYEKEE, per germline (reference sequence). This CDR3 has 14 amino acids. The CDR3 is CASRIGQGTDTQYF. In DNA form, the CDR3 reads TGTGCCAGCAGAATCGGACAGGGAACAGATACGCAGTATTTT.

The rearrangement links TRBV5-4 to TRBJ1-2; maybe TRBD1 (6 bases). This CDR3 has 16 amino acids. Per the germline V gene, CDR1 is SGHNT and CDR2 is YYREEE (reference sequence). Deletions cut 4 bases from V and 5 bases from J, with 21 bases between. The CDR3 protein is CASSMPPGHTYYGYTF. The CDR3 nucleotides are TGTGCCAGCAGCATGCCTCCGGGACACACCTATTATGGCTACACCTTC.

CDR3 amino acids: CASSVNLVTGEAFF. The DNA for the CDR3 is TGTGCCAGCAGCGTAAATTTGGTGACAGGTGAAGCTTTCTTT. This chain joins TRBV9 and TRBJ1-1; a possible D gene is TRBD1 (6 bases). Germline V gene lookup returns CDR1 SGDLS and CDR2 YYNGEE. Trimming pared 1 base from V and 7 bases from J, leaving 14 bases between. The CDR3 length is 14 residues.

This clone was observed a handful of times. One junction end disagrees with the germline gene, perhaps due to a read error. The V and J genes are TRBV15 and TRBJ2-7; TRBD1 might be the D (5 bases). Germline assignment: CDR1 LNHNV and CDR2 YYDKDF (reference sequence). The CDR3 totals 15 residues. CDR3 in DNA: TGTGCCACCACCTCGGGCAGGGAAGCCTCCCACGAGCAGTACTTC. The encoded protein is CATTSGREASHEQYF.

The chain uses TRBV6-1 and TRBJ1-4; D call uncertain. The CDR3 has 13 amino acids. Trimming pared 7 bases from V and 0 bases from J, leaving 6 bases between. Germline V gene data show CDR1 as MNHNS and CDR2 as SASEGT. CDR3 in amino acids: CASTLTTNEKLFF. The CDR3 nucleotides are TGTGCCAGCACACTTACAACTAATGAAAAACTGTTTTTT.

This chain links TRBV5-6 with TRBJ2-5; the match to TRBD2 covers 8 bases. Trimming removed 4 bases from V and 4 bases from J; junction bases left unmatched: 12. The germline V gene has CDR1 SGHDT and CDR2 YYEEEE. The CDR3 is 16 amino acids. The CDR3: CASSPTAVAGPETQYF. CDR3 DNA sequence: TGTGCCAGCAGCCCCACCGCGGTAGCGGGGCCAGAGACCCAGTACTTC.

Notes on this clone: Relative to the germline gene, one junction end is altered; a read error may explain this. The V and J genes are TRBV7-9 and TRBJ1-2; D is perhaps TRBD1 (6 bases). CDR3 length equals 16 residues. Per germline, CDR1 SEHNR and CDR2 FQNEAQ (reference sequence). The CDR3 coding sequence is TGTTCCAGCAGCTTAGGGGGATATTGGGAGGTCTATGGCTACACCTTC. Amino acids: CSSSLGGYWEVYGYTF.

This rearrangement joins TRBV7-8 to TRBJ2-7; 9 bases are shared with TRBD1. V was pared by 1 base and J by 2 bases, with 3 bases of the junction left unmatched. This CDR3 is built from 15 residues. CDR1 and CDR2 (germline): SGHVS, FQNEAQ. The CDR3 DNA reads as TGTGCCAGCAGCTTAGAGGGGACAGGGACCTACGAGCAGTACTTC. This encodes CASSLEGTGTYEQYF.

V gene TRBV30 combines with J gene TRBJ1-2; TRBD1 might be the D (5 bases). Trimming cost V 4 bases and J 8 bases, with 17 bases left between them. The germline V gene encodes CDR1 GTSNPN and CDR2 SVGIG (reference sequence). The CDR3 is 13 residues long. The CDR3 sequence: CAWTQRQGKGYTF. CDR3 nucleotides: TGTGCCTGGACACAACGTCAGGGAAAGGGCTACACCTTC.

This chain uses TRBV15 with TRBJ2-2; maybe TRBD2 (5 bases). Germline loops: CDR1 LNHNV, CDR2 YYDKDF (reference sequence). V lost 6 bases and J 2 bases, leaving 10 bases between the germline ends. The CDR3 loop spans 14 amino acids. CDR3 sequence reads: CATRPSLNTGELFF. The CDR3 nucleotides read TGTGCCACCAGGCCTAGCCTCAACACCGGGGAGCTGTTTTTT.